This T cell receptor (beta chain) was obtained from a study of cytomegalovirus exposure and HLA in healthy donors. General observations from the study: The authors enumerated around 150 TCR beta chains as linked to cytomegalovirus. Confirmation was obtained in vitro that a few CMV-associated chains are specific for CMV antigens. Among the most significant clusters, several appeared linked to common viral pathogens in a later analysis.

V was clipped by 4 bases and J by 8 bases, with 21 bases between them. Germline CDR1 is MGHRA and CDR2 is YSYEKL. The CDR3 covers 16 residues. This clone was found a few times. The target antigen is unknown. PCR employed 60 Vbeta and 13 Jbeta primers. TCRdb keeps only in-frame clones here, not all; method: immunoSEQ multiplex PCR. The sample contains 120,000 to 150,000 clones, 65% to 85% of which appear only once. Specimen: PBMCs. The rearrangement links TRBV4-1 to TRBJ2-1; TRBD2 might be the D (7 bases). This clonotype was obtained from a woman aged 35 to 49 in good health and CMV-seropositive. CDR3 residues: CASSPRGATIGDEQFF. The DNA for the CDR3 is TGCGCCAGCAGCCCCCGGGGGGCCACTATAGGCGATGAGCAGTTCTTC.